This T cell receptor beta chain was recorded in a study of radiation and T cells in renal cell carcinoma. Here immunoSEQ multiplex PCR was the method, and the copy in TCRdb shows in-frame clones only, minus some. The sample shows under 200,000 clones, roughly nine tenths of them seen only once. Time point here: blood 4 weeks post-SBRT, at nephrectomy. Stated treatment: 15 Gy SBRT to primary tumor, nephrectomy 4 weeks later. The length of the CDR3 is 14 residues. The germline gives CDR1 PRHDT, CDR2 FYEKMQ (reference sequence). Trimming removed 5 bases from V and 6 bases from J, with 16 bases in between.

V and J are TRBV13 and TRBJ1-2; D not resolved. Sequencing was performed on blood, taken from a patient whose treatment included radiotherapy and nephrectomy. This receptor was identified in a woman aged 50 to 60 with renal cell carcinoma. The CDR3 region has the DNA TGTGCCAGCAGCCCGGACCGCCGCTCTAATGGCTACACCTTC. This gives the protein CASSPDRRSNGYTF. Supplemented by reference TRBV13 and TRBJ1-2, the full variable domain reads AAGVIQSPRHLIKEKRETATLKCYPIPRHDTVYWYQQGPGQDPQFLISFYEKMQSDKGSIPDRFSAQQFSDYHSELNMSSLELGDSALYFCASSPDRRSNGYTFGSGTRLTVV.